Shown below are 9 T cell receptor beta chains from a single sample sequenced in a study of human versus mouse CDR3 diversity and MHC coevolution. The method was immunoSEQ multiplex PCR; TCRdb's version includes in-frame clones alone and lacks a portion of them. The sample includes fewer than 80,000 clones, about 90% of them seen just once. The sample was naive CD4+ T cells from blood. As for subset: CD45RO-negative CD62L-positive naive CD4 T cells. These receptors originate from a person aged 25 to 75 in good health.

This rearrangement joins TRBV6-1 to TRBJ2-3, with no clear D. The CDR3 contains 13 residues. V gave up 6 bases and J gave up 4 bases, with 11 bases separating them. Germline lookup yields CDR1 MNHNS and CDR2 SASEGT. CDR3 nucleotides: TGTGCCAGCAGCGACGGGTCTTCAGATACGCAGTATTTT. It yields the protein CASSDGSSDTQYF.

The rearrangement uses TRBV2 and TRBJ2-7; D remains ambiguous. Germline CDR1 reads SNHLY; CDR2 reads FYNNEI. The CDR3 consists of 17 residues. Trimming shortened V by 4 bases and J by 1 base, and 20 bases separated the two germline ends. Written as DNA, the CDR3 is TGTGCCAGCAGTGTCGGCAGAGCGACTTATACATCCTACGAGCAGTACTTC. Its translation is CASSVGRATYTSYEQYF.

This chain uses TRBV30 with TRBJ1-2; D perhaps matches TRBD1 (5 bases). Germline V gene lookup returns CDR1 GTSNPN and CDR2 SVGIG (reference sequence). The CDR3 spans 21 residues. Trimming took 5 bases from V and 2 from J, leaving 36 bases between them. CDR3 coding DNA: TGTGCCTGGGTAGAGATTATTGGCTCGGCCAGGGTCTTTACGCCGAACTATGGCTACACCTTC. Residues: CAWVEIIGSARVFTPNYGYTF.

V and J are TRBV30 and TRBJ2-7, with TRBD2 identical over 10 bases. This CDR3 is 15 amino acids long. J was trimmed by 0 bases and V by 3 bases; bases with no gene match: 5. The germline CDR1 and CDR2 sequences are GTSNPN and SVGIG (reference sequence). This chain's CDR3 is CAWSGGLASSYEQYF. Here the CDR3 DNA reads TGTGCCTGGAGCGGGGGACTAGCGAGCTCCTACGAGCAGTACTTC.

CDR3 region: CASSPGWTSGSRETQYF. CDR3 DNA: TGTGCCAGCAGTCCCGGGTGGACTAGCGGATCCAGGGAGACCCAGTACTTC. The chain links TRBV6-4 to TRBJ2-5; the match to TRBD2 covers 10 bases. The CDR3 covers 17 residues. Trimming cost V 5 bases and J 5 bases; bases outside gene matches: 14. The V gene's germline CDR1 is MRHNA and CDR2 SNTAGT.

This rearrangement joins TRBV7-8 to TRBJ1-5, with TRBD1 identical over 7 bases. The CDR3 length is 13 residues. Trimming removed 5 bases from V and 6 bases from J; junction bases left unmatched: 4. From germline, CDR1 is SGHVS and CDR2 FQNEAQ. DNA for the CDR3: TGTGCCAGCAGCGACCGACAGGGTCAGCCCCAGCATTTT. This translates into CASSDRQGQPQHF.

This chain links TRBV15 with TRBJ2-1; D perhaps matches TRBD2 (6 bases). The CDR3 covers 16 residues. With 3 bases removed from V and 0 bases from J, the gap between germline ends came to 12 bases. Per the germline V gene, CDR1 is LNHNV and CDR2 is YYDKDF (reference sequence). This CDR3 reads CATSRGLAISYNEQFF. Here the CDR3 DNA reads TGTGCCACCAGCAGGGGGCTAGCGATCTCCTACAATGAGCAGTTCTTC. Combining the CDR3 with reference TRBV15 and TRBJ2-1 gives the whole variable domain DAMVIQNPRYQVTQFGKPVTLSCSQTLNHNVMYWYQQKSSQAPKLLFHYYDKDFNNEADTPDNFQSRRPNTSFCFLDIRSPGLGDTAMYLCATSRGLAISYNEQFFGPGTRLTVL.

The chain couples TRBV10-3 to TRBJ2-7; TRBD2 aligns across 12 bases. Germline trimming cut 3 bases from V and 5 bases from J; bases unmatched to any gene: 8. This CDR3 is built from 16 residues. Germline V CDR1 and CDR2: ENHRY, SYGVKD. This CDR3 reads CAISDRLAGGPDEQYF. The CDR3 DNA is TGTGCCATCAGTGACCGGCTAGCGGGAGGGCCGGACGAGCAGTACTTC.

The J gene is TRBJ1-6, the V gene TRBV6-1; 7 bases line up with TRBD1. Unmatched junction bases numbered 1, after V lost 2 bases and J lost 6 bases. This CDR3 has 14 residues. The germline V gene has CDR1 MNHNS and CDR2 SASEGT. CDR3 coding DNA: TGTGCCAGCAGTGAACGGGACAGTAATTCACCCCTCCACTTT. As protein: CASSERDSNSPLHF.